This T cell receptor beta chain was observed in a study of shared clonotypes between healthy human individuals. Study background: Per-donor plates numbered three CD4 naive, three CD4 memory, two CD8 naive and one CD8 memory. General study points: On the whole, naive subsets had larger estimated richness than memory subsets had. Shared across a handful of donors were roughly 5.3% of the naive CD4 clonotypes.

This table comes from immunoSEQ multiplex PCR, and its TCRdb copy is limited to in-frame clones, with some not included. The table has under 1,100,000 clones, roughly 80% seen once. This clone appeared a single time. Its target is not known. Germline V gene sequence: CDR1 SGHRS, CDR2 YFSETQ. V gave up 3 bases and J gave up 5 bases, with 14 bases separating them. This CDR3 is 14 amino acids long. The sample consisted of memory CD4+ T cells sorted from blood. The subset here: CD45RA-negative fraction. This sequence originates from a man aged 18 to 35 in good health. This chain connects TRBV5-1 to TRBJ2-5; D not certain. CDR3 sequence (DNA): TGCGCCAGCAGCTCCCTCCAGCTTGGGGAGACCCAGTACTTC. It is translated as CASSSLQLGETQYF. Combining the CDR3 with reference TRBV5-1 and TRBJ2-5 gives the whole variable domain KAGVTQTPRYLIKTRGQQVTLSCSPISGHRSVSWYQQTPGQGLQFLFEYFSETQRNKGNFPGRFSGRQFSNSRSEMNVSTLELGDSALYLCASSSLQLGETQYFGPGTRLLVL.